This T cell receptor (beta chain) was identified in a study of human T cells and chemical hapten exposure. TCRdb itself ran the RACE reads through MiXCR, one entry per CDR3 protein. The sample includes about 380,000 distinct CDR3 sequences, nearly 5% seen only once; the top ten take approximately 2.3%. There are a few counts of this clonotype. Its antigen is unknown. V lost 6 bases to trimming and J lost 10 bases; unmatched junction nucleotides: 7. Germline V lookup: CDR1 MNHEY, CDR2 SVGEGT. The CDR3 sequence is 13 residues long. Time point in this sample: patch test 1, 2 weeks after DPC sensitization. Noted treatment: therapeutic diphenylcyclopropenone sensitization with weekly scalp DPC. Patches went on only after blood had been drawn each time. Notes on the study in general: Having alopecia, donors may respond immunologically unlike healthy people. No shift was seen in TCRs above 1 in 1000 frequency with DPC sensitization.

The V and J genes are TRBV6-2 or TRBV6-3 and TRBJ2-1; 9 nucleotides match TRBD2. This clonotype originated in a woman in her forties or fifties with alopecia areata. Some clones in this sample may be carry-over from other donors' samples. The sequencing used whole blood, collected in connection with sensitization to the hapten diphenylcyclopropenone (DPC). In DNA form, the CDR3 reads TGTGCCAGCAGAGGCGGGGGGGCGCGGGAGCAGTTCTTC. This codes for CASRGGGAREQFF.